This is a list of T cell receptor beta chains from one sample in a study of CD8+ T cells in alopecia areata. Profiled with immunoSEQ multiplex PCR; TCRdb holds only in-frame clones, not every one. The data contain 150,000 or so clones, around half of them singletons. Sequenced here: CD8+ T cells sorted from blood, sampled at week 0. The receptors derive from a human donor with alopecia areata. CDR3s include the opening cysteine and the closing phenylalanine or tryptophan. The D gene is left open where the match is weak. Where a row states a size, it is once, few, many or the class of an expanded clone; other rows omit it.

>13|.|TRBJ1-1|.|TRBV30
TGTGCCTGGTGCACGGGGGGGAGAACTGAAGCTTTCTTT
CAWCTGGRTEAFF
>16|.|TRBJ1-2|.|TRBV30
TGTGCCTGGAGTGAGGTCGATCGGGACGTCAACTATGGCTACACCTTC
CAWSEVDRDVNYGYTF
>13|.|TRBJ1-1|.|TRBV30
TGTGCCTGGAGTACACAGTCGGAGACTGAAGCTTTCTTT
CAWSTQSETEAFF
>12|few|TRBJ2-7|.|TRBV7-8
TGTGCCAGCAGCTTAGCCGTGGAGGAGCAGTACTTC
CASSLAVEEQYF
>15|.|TRBJ2-5|.|TRBV27
TGTGCCAGCAGTACACTCGGGGGGACACAAGAGACCCAGTACTTC
CASSTLGGTQETQYF
>12|.|TRBJ2-3|.|TRBV29-1
TGCAGCGTTGAACGGAGTTGGGATACGCAGTATTTT
CSVERSWDTQYF
>13|once|TRBJ1-1|.|TRBV30
TGTGCCCTGGACGAGGACATGAACACTGAAGCTTTCTTT
CALDEDMNTEAFF
>14|.|TRBJ1-2|.|TRBV4-3
TGCGCCAGCAGCCAAGTTGTGGGCATCGATGGCTACACCTTC
CASSQVVGIDGYTF
>14|.|TRBJ1-1|.|TRBV27
TGTGCCAGCAGTTTTAGACCCTTGAACACTGAAGCTTTCTTT
CASSFRPLNTEAFF
>15|.|TRBJ1-5|TRBD1|TRBV6-1
TGTGCCAGCAGTGAATGGGACAGCCTTAATCAGCCCCAGCATTTT
CASSEWDSLNQPQHF
>15|few|TRBJ1-5|.|TRBV23-1
TGCGCCAGCAGTCGACTAGGGCTGCGCAATCAGCCCCAGCATTTT
CASSRLGLRNQPQHF
>14|.|TRBJ2-5|TRBD2|TRBV27
TGTGCCAGCAGTTCACTAGCGGGGCAAGAGACCCAGTACTTC
CASSSLAGQETQYF
>14|.|TRBJ1-5|TRBD1|TRBV5-6
TGTGCCAGCAGCATGGGGACAGGCGGGCAGCCCCAGCATTTT
CASSMGTGGQPQHF
>16|.|TRBJ1-1|.|TRBV6-5
TGTGCCAGCAGTTACCCCCCGGGGGCGGAGAACACTGAAGCTTTCTTT
CASSYPPGAENTEAFF
>17|once|TRBJ2-7|TRBD2|TRBV4-1
TGCGCCAGCAGCCAAGATAGTATGGTAGCGGGAGAATACGAGCAGTACTTC
CASSQDSMVAGEYEQYF
>14|.|TRBJ2-1|.|TRBV27
TGTGCCAGCAGTTTATCGGACACTTACAATGAGCAGTTCTTC
CASSLSDTYNEQFF
>13|.|TRBJ2-7|.|TRBV29-1
TGCAGTTATGCGGACGGAAGCTCCTACGAGCAGTACTTC
CSYADGSSYEQYF
>16|few|TRBJ2-4|TRBD1|TRBV7-9
TGTGCCAGCAGCCCGGGGACGAGGACAGGATCAAACATTCAGTACTTC
CASSPGTRTGSNIQYF
>16|few|TRBJ2-4|.|TRBV15
TGTGCCACCAGCAGAGGACAAGGGGAAGCCAAAAACATTCAGTACTTC
CATSRGQGEAKNIQYF
>13|.|TRBJ2-7|TRBD2|TRBV30
TGTGCCTGGAGTTCGGCTAGCGGCTACGAGCAGTACTTC
CAWSSASGYEQYF
>15|.|TRBJ2-1|.|TRBV7-8
TGTGCCAGCAGCTTTAGCAGGGGACCGGGTGATGAGCAGTTCTTC
CASSFSRGPGDEQFF
>13|.|TRBJ2-1|.|TRBV15
TGTGCCACCAGCAGAGCTGGGGGGAATGAGCAGTTCTTC
CATSRAGGNEQFF
>17|.|TRBJ1-4|.|TRBV29-1
TGCAGCGCGGAACGCTCGGACCCAGGACCAACTAATGAAAAACTGTTTTTT
CSAERSDPGPTNEKLFF
>15|.|TRBJ1-2|.|TRBV27
TGTGCCAGCAGTTCCCCAGTTGGGGGGCACTATGGCTACACCTTC
CASSSPVGGHYGYTF
>17|.|TRBJ1-5|TRBD1|TRBV27
TGTGCCAGCAGTTTATCCCATAACAGGGGAGGTAATCAGCCCCAGCATTTT
CASSLSHNRGGNQPQHF
>13|.|TRBJ2-1|.|TRBV9
TGTGCCAGCAGCGTAGGAACCTGGGATGAGCAGTTCTTC
CASSVGTWDEQFF
>11|.|TRBJ2-7|.|TRBV30
TGTGCCTGGACGAGGGGGTACGAGCAGTACTTC
CAWTRGYEQYF
>12|.|TRBJ1-6|.|TRBV9
TGTGCCAGCAGCGTGGGCGGGTCACCCCTCCACTTT
CASSVGGSPLHF
>14|.|TRBJ1-2|.|TRBV9
TGTGCCAGCAGCGTAGGGGTATCTGACTATGGCTACACCTTC
CASSVGVSDYGYTF
>17|few|TRBJ1-1|TRBD1|TRBV9
TGTGCCAGCAGCACCGCCCGGGACAGGGGACGGAACACTGAAGCTTTCTTT
CASSTARDRGRNTEAFF
>17|.|TRBJ1-1|TRBD1|TRBV14
TGTGCCAGCAGCCAAGGGGAATACGGGACAGGGGAAGTCGGAGCTTTCTTT
CASSQGEYGTGEVGAFF
>14|.|TRBJ2-4|.|TRBV12-5
TGTGCTAGTGGCCTCGGACAGACCACAGACATTCAGTACTTC
CASGLGQTTDIQYF
>15|.|TRBJ2-3|.|TRBV9
TGTGCCAGCAGCACCGCCCTGACTAGCACAGATACGCAGTATTTT
CASSTALTSTDTQYF
>15|.|TRBJ1-1|.|TRBV2
TGTGCCAGCAGTGAAGCTAAGGAGGGGTCCGCTGAAGCTTTCTTT
CASSEAKEGSAEAFF
>16|.|TRBJ2-5|.|TRBV15
TGTGCCACCAGCAGAGAGCTGCGGGGAGCCCAAGAGACCCAGTACTTC
CATSRELRGAQETQYF
>14|.|TRBJ1-2|.|TRBV27
TGTGCCAGCAGGGGGGTAGAGGGCTACTATGGCTACACCTTC
CASRGVEGYYGYTF
>13|.|TRBJ1-1|.|TRBV7-8
TGTGCCAGCAGTTTGAGAGTGGAGGCTGAAGCTTTCTTT
CASSLRVEAEAFF
>14|few|TRBJ2-3|.|TRBV6-1
TGTGCCAGCGGGCTAGCGACAACCACAGATACGCAGTATTTT
CASGLATTTDTQYF
>16|.|TRBJ1-1|TRBD1|TRBV29-1
TGCAGCGTCACCCCGGGACAGGCGGCTGGGGGGACTGAAGCTTTCTTT
CSVTPGQAAGGTEAFF
>14|.|TRBJ1-1|.|TRBV27
TGTGCCAGCAGTTCTGGGACGCTGAACACTGAAGCTTTCTTT
CASSSGTLNTEAFF
>17|few|TRBJ1-1|.|TRBV27
TGTGCCAGCAGTCCGGGGACGGCCCTGAGGATGAACACTGAAGCTTTCTTT
CASSPGTALRMNTEAFF
>14|few|TRBJ2-2|TRBD2|TRBV13
TGTGCCAGCAGCGAGGGACTAGCGGGCGGGGAGCTGTTTTTT
CASSEGLAGGELFF
>14|few|TRBJ2-1|.|TRBV2
TGTGCCAGCAGACCCACCCCCAGTCACAATGAGCAGTTCTTC
CASRPTPSHNEQFF